This is a list of T cell receptor beta chains from one sample in a study of early T cells in non-severe SARS-CoV-2 infection. TCRdb re-called the 5' RACE reads with MiXCR, one entry per CDR3 protein. The profile shows around 60,000 distinct CDR3 sequences, 9.5% to 15% of them singletons. The sequenced sample consisted of whole blood. These TCRs come from an adult who was a healthcare worker with PCR-confirmed SARS-CoV-2 infection or an uninfected control (not recorded which). Each CDR3 is given without its conserved first and last residue. The order of the fields is V gene, CDR3 protein.

V: TRBV5-1; CDR3: ASCPDGRYGYT
V: TRBV6-2/TRBV6-3; CDR3: ASSFSRGAYGYT
V: TRBV10-3; CDR3: AIHQGSAYEQY
V: TRBV20-1; CDR3: SATPGSGNTGELF
V: TRBV5-1; CDR3: ASSLDQGASFNYGYT
V: TRBV12-3/TRBV12-4; CDR3: ASSRDRYYEQY
V: TRBV11-2; CDR3: ASSLRGTQY
V: TRBV7-9; CDR3: ASSPMVVSYNEQF
V: TRBV11-1; CDR3: ASGRTESGANVLT
V: TRBV11-3; CDR3: ASSPGTGGSNQPQH
V: TRBV12-3/TRBV12-4; CDR3: ASSLTRDRASNQPQH
V: TRBV9; CDR3: ASSVDQGRETQY
V: TRBV20-1; CDR3: SARDRTSGSILPGEQF
V: TRBV19; CDR3: ASSIGGGAYEQY
V: TRBV19; CDR3: ASRRGQGGKETQY
V: TRBV29-1; CDR3: SPGTINQPQH